The 2 T cell receptor beta chains below come from one sample, sequenced in a study of radiotherapy plus CTLA-4 blockade in lung cancer. Using immunoSEQ multiplex PCR, the repertoire was profiled, and TCRdb retains in-frame clones only, with some absent. The sample yields tens of thousands of clones, over 60% seen once. The material was peripheral blood, obtained from a patient treated with radiotherapy plus ipilimumab. These receptors were obtained from a human donor with non-small cell lung cancer that progressed on radiotherapy plus ipilimumab.

J is TRBJ1-1 and V is TRBV29-1; D ambiguous. Germline values: CDR1 SQVTM, CDR2 ANQGSEA. The CDR3 runs 12 residues. Between the trimmed V and J ends, which lost 3 bases and 4 bases, there was a span of 9 bases. The CDR3 bases are TGCAGCGTTGAGCCACGGAGCACTGAAGCTTTCTTT. Encoded protein: CSVEPRSTEAFF.

V usage is TRBV7-9 and J usage is TRBJ1-2, with 7 bases lining up with TRBD1. The J segment lost 5 bases and the V segment lost 1 base, leaving 10 bases of the junction unmatched. This CDR3 has 16 amino acids. Looked up from germline, CDR1 is SEHNR and CDR2 is FQNEAQ (reference sequence). CDR3 residues: CASSLETAGGKYGYTF. CDR3 DNA sequence: TGTGCCAGCAGCTTAGAAACGGCAGGGGGAAAGTATGGCTACACCTTC.